The rows below give T cell receptor beta chains drawn from one sample of a study of metastatic and nonmetastatic thyroid tumors. TCRdb ran MiXCR on the PCR reads. The table has 14,000 or so clones, approximately 30% seen once. Sequenced: tumor tissue. Receptor source: a female donor with papillary thyroid cancer or a benign thyroid nodule (not recorded which). Some clones in this sample may be carry-over from other donors' samples. Each CDR3 is given with its conserved first and last residue. The D gene is left open where the match is weak. For some rows the clone size is stated as once, few or many, or as a class when expanded; others skip it.

d_gene: TRBD1
v_gene: TRBV2
len: 15
abundance: few
j_gene: TRBJ2-3
CDR3nt: TGTGCCAGCAGTGGAGGGACAGCTAGCACAGATACGCAGTATTTT
CDR3aa: CASSGGTASTDTQYF

d_gene: NA
v_gene: TRBV12-3/TRBV12-4
len: 13
abundance: few
j_gene: TRBJ2-7
CDR3nt: TGTGCCAGCAAGGCGAGCTGGGACGACGAGCAGTACTTC
CDR3aa: CASKASWDDEQYF

d_gene: TRBD1
v_gene: TRBV19
len: 16
abundance: NA
j_gene: TRBJ2-2
CDR3nt: TGTGCCAGTAGTATCCGGGACAGGGGTTTCACCGGGGAGCTGTTTTTT
CDR3aa: CASSIRDRGFTGELFF

d_gene: NA
v_gene: TRBV6-2/TRBV6-3
len: 14
abundance: few
j_gene: TRBJ1-5
CDR3nt: TGTGCCAGCAGTTACTCCCTAAGCAATCAGCCCCAGCATTTT
CDR3aa: CASSYSLSNQPQHF

d_gene: TRBD2
v_gene: TRBV2
len: 16
abundance: many
j_gene: TRBJ2-3
CDR3nt: TGTGCCAGCAGCGCGCTAGCGGGAGGGAGCACAGATACGCAGTATTTT
CDR3aa: CASSALAGGSTDTQYF

d_gene: TRBD1
v_gene: TRBV2
len: 15
abundance: few
j_gene: TRBJ1-5
CDR3nt: TGTGCCAGCACCACAGACAGGGGGAGAAATAAGCCCCAGCATTTT
CDR3aa: CASTTDRGRNKPQHF

d_gene: NA
v_gene: TRBV30
len: 12
abundance: few
j_gene: TRBJ1-2
CDR3nt: TGTGCCTGGAGTGTACAGGCGGATGGCTACACCTTC
CDR3aa: CAWSVQADGYTF

d_gene: NA
v_gene: TRBV2
len: 14
abundance: many
j_gene: TRBJ1-5
CDR3nt: TGTGCCAGCAGTGATTCGCAGGGCAATCAGCCCCAGCATTTT
CDR3aa: CASSDSQGNQPQHF

d_gene: NA
v_gene: TRBV12-5
len: 13
abundance: medium-sized
j_gene: TRBJ1-1
CDR3nt: TGTGCTAGTGGTACTACAATGAACACTGAAGCTTTCTTT
CDR3aa: CASGTTMNTEAFF

d_gene: NA
v_gene: TRBV3-1
len: 13
abundance: NA
j_gene: TRBJ1-1
CDR3nt: TGTGCCAGCAGCCCCCAAAGGGGGACTGAAGCTTTCTTT
CDR3aa: CASSPQRGTEAFF

d_gene: NA
v_gene: TRBV10-2
len: 11
abundance: NA
j_gene: TRBJ2-3
CDR3nt: TGCGCCTGCAGTCACACAGATACGCAGTATTTT
CDR3aa: CACSHTDTQYF

d_gene: TRBD2
v_gene: TRBV10-1
len: 15
abundance: few
j_gene: TRBJ2-1
CDR3nt: TGCGCCAGCAGTGAGAATAGCGGGGCCTACAATGAGCAGTTCTTC
CDR3aa: CASSENSGAYNEQFF

d_gene: TRBD2
v_gene: TRBV27
len: 18
abundance: NA
j_gene: TRBJ2-1
CDR3nt: TGTGCCAGCAGTTCACCCTCCCCCCTAGCGGGAGTGTTTGGTGAGCAGTTCTTC
CDR3aa: CASSSPSPLAGVFGEQFF

d_gene: NA
v_gene: TRBV20-1
len: 13
abundance: NA
j_gene: TRBJ2-3
CDR3nt: TGCAGTGCTAGCTTAGCGACCACAGATACGCAGTATTTT
CDR3aa: CSASLATTDTQYF

d_gene: NA
v_gene: TRBV20-1
len: 12
abundance: medium-sized
j_gene: TRBJ1-1
CDR3nt: TGCAGTGCCCCACAGGGTGGAACTGAAGCTTTCTTT
CDR3aa: CSAPQGGTEAFF

d_gene: TRBD1
v_gene: TRBV2
len: 13
abundance: few
j_gene: TRBJ1-2
CDR3nt: TGTGCCAGCAGTAGACAGGGGGGCTATGGCTACACCTTC
CDR3aa: CASSRQGGYGYTF

d_gene: TRBD1
v_gene: TRBV5-1
len: 14
abundance: NA
j_gene: TRBJ2-7
CDR3nt: TGCGCCAGCAGTGCGAGACAGGGGGGCGACGAGCAGTACTTC
CDR3aa: CASSARQGGDEQYF

d_gene: TRBD2
v_gene: TRBV28
len: 16
abundance: few
j_gene: TRBJ2-7
CDR3nt: TGTGCCAGCAGTTTCGTGGGGGTAAGCGGGATAGGGGAGCAGTACTTC
CDR3aa: CASSFVGVSGIGEQYF

d_gene: TRBD1
v_gene: TRBV6-4
len: 16
abundance: NA
j_gene: TRBJ1-1
CDR3nt: TGTGCCAGCAGCCTCTCCCCCGGGACAGGGTCAACTGAAGCTTTCTTT
CDR3aa: CASSLSPGTGSTEAFF

d_gene: TRBD1
v_gene: TRBV24-1
len: 18
abundance: many
j_gene: TRBJ2-1
CDR3nt: TGTGCCACCAGTGACCCCCAACCCCGGGACAGGGGGATCAATGAGCAGTTCTTC
CDR3aa: CATSDPQPRDRGINEQFF

d_gene: NA
v_gene: TRBV30
len: 19
abundance: NA
j_gene: TRBJ1-4
CDR3nt: TGTGCCTGGAGAGATTCGAGCACAGCAGTATATGCAACTAATGAAAAACTGTTTTTT
CDR3aa: CAWRDSSTAVYATNEKLFF

d_gene: TRBD1
v_gene: TRBV5-1
len: 16
abundance: many
j_gene: TRBJ2-1
CDR3nt: TGCGCCAGCAGCCCCGAACAGGGGGCAAGATCCGATGAGCAGTTCTTC
CDR3aa: CASSPEQGARSDEQFF

d_gene: NA
v_gene: TRBV2
len: 15
abundance: few
j_gene: TRBJ1-2
CDR3nt: TGTGCCAGCAGGCCCCCCGGGCAGGGTAACTATGGCTACACCTTC
CDR3aa: CASRPPGQGNYGYTF

d_gene: NA
v_gene: TRBV15
len: 15
abundance: medium-sized
j_gene: TRBJ2-7
CDR3nt: TGTGCCACCAGCAGATGCCGGGCCTGCTCCTACGAGCAGTACTTC
CDR3aa: CATSRCRACSYEQYF

d_gene: TRBD1
v_gene: TRBV28
len: 17
abundance: few
j_gene: TRBJ1-1
CDR3nt: TGTGCCAGCACTATTTATACCCCCGGGACAGGGCACACTGAAGCTTTCTTT
CDR3aa: CASTIYTPGTGHTEAFF

d_gene: TRBD1
v_gene: TRBV11-1
len: 14
abundance: medium-sized
j_gene: TRBJ2-7
CDR3nt: TGTGCCAGCAGCTTAGGGGACAGAGCCTACGAGCAGTACTTC
CDR3aa: CASSLGDRAYEQYF

d_gene: NA
v_gene: TRBV6-1
len: 13
abundance: NA
j_gene: TRBJ1-6
CDR3nt: TGTGCCAGCAGTGACAGGGATAATTCACCCCTCCACTTT
CDR3aa: CASSDRDNSPLHF

d_gene: NA
v_gene: TRBV7-3
len: 13
abundance: many
j_gene: TRBJ1-1
CDR3nt: TGTGCCAGCAGCTTAGGGGCGGGCACTGAAGCTTTCTTT
CDR3aa: CASSLGAGTEAFF

d_gene: NA
v_gene: TRBV5-1
len: 15
abundance: NA
j_gene: TRBJ2-3
CDR3nt: TGCGCCAGCAGCTTGGTTCAGGGAACCACAGATACGCAGTATTTT
CDR3aa: CASSLVQGTTDTQYF

d_gene: TRBD2
v_gene: TRBV19
len: 15
abundance: few
j_gene: TRBJ2-1
CDR3nt: TGTGCCAGTAGTCACCTAGCGGTCCGATACAATGAGCAGTTCTTC
CDR3aa: CASSHLAVRYNEQFF

d_gene: TRBD2
v_gene: TRBV9
len: 15
abundance: NA
j_gene: TRBJ2-1
CDR3nt: TGTGCCAGCAGCGCTACTAGCGGGTCGTCCTATGAGCACTTCTTC
CDR3aa: CASSATSGSSYEHFF

d_gene: TRBD1
v_gene: TRBV5-5
len: 15
abundance: medium-sized
j_gene: TRBJ1-2
CDR3nt: TGTGCCAGCAGCTTCGGGGACAGGGGATGGGATGGCTACACCTTC
CDR3aa: CASSFGDRGWDGYTF

d_gene: NA
v_gene: TRBV7-3
len: 15
abundance: many
j_gene: TRBJ2-2
CDR3nt: TGTGCCAGCAGCCCCCTTGGGGGAGACACCGGGGAGCTGTTTTTT
CDR3aa: CASSPLGGDTGELFF

d_gene: TRBD2
v_gene: TRBV20-1
len: 15
abundance: many
j_gene: TRBJ2-1
CDR3nt: TGCAGTGCTAGAAGGGGTGGCACTAGCGCCAATGAGCAGTTCTTC
CDR3aa: CSARRGGTSANEQFF

d_gene: NA
v_gene: TRBV24-1
len: 13
abundance: medium-sized
j_gene: TRBJ2-3
CDR3nt: TGTGCCACCAGTGATGGGGACACAGATACGCAGTATTTT
CDR3aa: CATSDGDTDTQYF

d_gene: NA
v_gene: TRBV5-1
len: 14
abundance: once
j_gene: TRBJ2-3
CDR3nt: TGCGCCAGCAGACTACGTCCCAGCACAGATACGCAGTATTTT
CDR3aa: CASRLRPSTDTQYF

d_gene: NA
v_gene: TRBV28
len: 14
abundance: NA
j_gene: TRBJ2-7
CDR3nt: TGTGCCACTTCGACTAGTTTCGGTGCATCCGAGCCGTACTTC
CDR3aa: CATSTSFGASEPYF

d_gene: NA
v_gene: TRBV20-1
len: 18
abundance: medium-sized
j_gene: TRBJ2-2
CDR3nt: TGCAGTGCTAGAGAGCCGGCAGGGCTACGGAAAAGGACCGGGGAGCTGTTTTTT
CDR3aa: CSAREPAGLRKRTGELFF

d_gene: TRBD2
v_gene: TRBV5-1
len: 16
abundance: NA
j_gene: TRBJ2-2
CDR3nt: TGCGCCAGCAGCTTGGGGCTAGCGGGGGCCACCGGGGAGCTGTTTTTT
CDR3aa: CASSLGLAGATGELFF

d_gene: NA
v_gene: TRBV5-1
len: 16
abundance: NA
j_gene: TRBJ2-1
CDR3nt: TGCGCCAGGAGATTTTGGGCGGGGAAAATCTACAATGAGCAGTTCTTC
CDR3aa: CARRFWAGKIYNEQFF

d_gene: NA
v_gene: TRBV20-1
len: 16
abundance: NA
j_gene: TRBJ2-6
CDR3nt: TGCAGTGCTAGAGAGGGGCCGGGCTCTGGGGCCAACGTCCTGACTTTC
CDR3aa: CSAREGPGSGANVLTF

d_gene: TRBD2
v_gene: TRBV30
len: 13
abundance: NA
j_gene: TRBJ2-7
CDR3nt: TGTGCCTGGAGCAAGGGACTAGGTTACGAGCAGTACTTC
CDR3aa: CAWSKGLGYEQYF

d_gene: NA
v_gene: TRBV28
len: 15
abundance: many
j_gene: TRBJ2-5
CDR3nt: TGTGCCAGCAGTGCCGCGGTAGCCGATCGGGAGACCCAGTACTTC
CDR3aa: CASSAAVADRETQYF

d_gene: NA
v_gene: TRBV7-2
len: 15
abundance: many
j_gene: TRBJ2-3
CDR3nt: TGTGCCAGCAGCCGAGACTACCTAAGCACAGATACGCAGTATTTT
CDR3aa: CASSRDYLSTDTQYF

d_gene: NA
v_gene: TRBV2
len: 15
abundance: many
j_gene: TRBJ2-3
CDR3nt: TGTGCCAGCAGTGAAGACCGGGGAGCCGCAGATACGCAGTATTTT
CDR3aa: CASSEDRGAADTQYF

d_gene: NA
v_gene: TRBV3-1
len: 11
abundance: many
j_gene: TRBJ2-3
CDR3nt: TGTGCCAGCAGCCTTACAGATACGCAGTATTTT
CDR3aa: CASSLTDTQYF

d_gene: TRBD2
v_gene: TRBV20-1
len: 13
abundance: NA
j_gene: TRBJ2-7
CDR3nt: TGCAGTGCTGACGGGACTAGCGGCTACGAGCAGTACTTC
CDR3aa: CSADGTSGYEQYF

d_gene: NA
v_gene: TRBV10-2
len: 11
abundance: many
j_gene: TRBJ2-3
CDR3nt: TGCGCCAGCAGGCACACAGATACGCAGTATTTT
CDR3aa: CASRHTDTQYF

d_gene: TRBD1
v_gene: TRBV4-2
len: 15
abundance: NA
j_gene: TRBJ2-1
CDR3nt: TGTGCCAGCAGCCAAGGGGGACAGGCCGGGGGTGAGCAGTTCTTC
CDR3aa: CASSQGGQAGGEQFF

d_gene: TRBD1
v_gene: TRBV2
len: 15
abundance: many
j_gene: TRBJ1-1
CDR3nt: TGTGCCAGCAATCTCCTGGGACAGTTGAACACTGAAGCTTTCTTT
CDR3aa: CASNLLGQLNTEAFF

d_gene: NA
v_gene: TRBV27
len: 13
abundance: medium-sized
j_gene: TRBJ2-1
CDR3nt: TGTGCCAGCAGTTTATCCCATCGCAATGAGCAGTTCTTC
CDR3aa: CASSLSHRNEQFF

d_gene: TRBD1
v_gene: TRBV5-1
len: 15
abundance: many
j_gene: TRBJ2-3
CDR3nt: TGCGCCAGCAGCTTGGTGGGACAGGGGACAGATACGCAGTATTTT
CDR3aa: CASSLVGQGTDTQYF

d_gene: NA
v_gene: TRBV2
len: 14
abundance: many
j_gene: TRBJ2-1
CDR3nt: TGTGCCAGCAATCCCGTGGGGAGTTACAATGAGCAGTTCTTC
CDR3aa: CASNPVGSYNEQFF

d_gene: NA
v_gene: TRBV5-1
len: 13
abundance: NA
j_gene: TRBJ1-2
CDR3nt: TGCGCCAGCAGCTTGGGGAGCGACTATGGCTACACCTTC
CDR3aa: CASSLGSDYGYTF

d_gene: NA
v_gene: TRBV11-1
len: 12
abundance: NA
j_gene: TRBJ1-1
CDR3nt: TGTGCCAGCAGCTCCAGAGTTACTGAAGCTTTCTTT
CDR3aa: CASSSRVTEAFF

d_gene: TRBD1
v_gene: TRBV9
len: 14
abundance: NA
j_gene: TRBJ2-3
CDR3nt: TGTGCCAGCAGCGTGACAGGGGGGCGAGATATTCAGTATTTT
CDR3aa: CASSVTGGRDIQYF

d_gene: NA
v_gene: TRBV11-2
len: 15
abundance: NA
j_gene: TRBJ2-5
CDR3nt: TGTGCCAGCAGCTTTCGAGACAGAGCCCAAGAGACCCAGTACTTC
CDR3aa: CASSFRDRAQETQYF

d_gene: NA
v_gene: TRBV12-3/TRBV12-4
len: 12
abundance: few
j_gene: TRBJ1-5
CDR3nt: TGTGCCAGCAGTCCCCAGGTTCAGACCCAGCATTTT
CDR3aa: CASSPQVQTQHF

d_gene: NA
v_gene: TRBV20-1
len: 13
abundance: once
j_gene: TRBJ1-5
CDR3nt: TGCAGTGCTAGGCGATATAGCAATCAGCCCCAGCATTTT
CDR3aa: CSARRYSNQPQHF

d_gene: NA
v_gene: TRBV20-1
len: 13
abundance: few
j_gene: TRBJ2-1
CDR3nt: TGCAGGGGAAGAGGGAGGAGGCCCTATGAGCAGTTCTTC
CDR3aa: CRGRGRRPYEQFF